This TCR beta chain stems from a study of T cells in Graves' hyperthyroidism and ophthalmopathy (dated by TCRdb to between 2018 and 2020). In terms of the full investigation: Peripheral blood samples were taken at initial diagnosis, before any treatment was given. The roughly 94 discovery patients were randomly divided into training and test sets at a 7:3 ratio. After blood sampling, hyperthyroidism patients were treated with methimazole at a starting dose of 30 mg daily, and ophthalmopathy patients were treated with high-dose intravenous methylprednisolone. In addition, the study compared T-cell repertoires in thyroid tissue and in blood from five or six Graves' hyperthyroidism patients. TCR V-J signatures able to tell the groups apart were searched for in a discovery cohort of 90 to 100 patients, of whom 40 to 45 had Graves' ophthalmopathy and under 65 had stable Graves' hyperthyroidism. TCR Vbeta CDR3 sequencing of roughly 140 peripheral blood samples (over 40 ophthalmopathy, 75 to 85 hyperthyroidism and around 17 progressor patients) is reported in the paper. An independent validation cohort of about 19 hyperthyroidism patients and approximately 17 patients who later progressed to ophthalmopathy tested prospective prediction of ophthalmopathy.

A patient counted as having stable Graves' hyperthyroidism if no progression to ophthalmopathy occurred over 18 months of follow-up. Hyperthyroidism patients were newly diagnosed, had a disease duration of under 2 months, and were aged 18 to 65 years. Any patient with an uncontrolled infection, another autoimmune disease, pregnancy or lactation was excluded. Clinical symptoms, serum thyroxine and TRAb, thyroid ultrasound, and orbital computed tomography formed the basis for the diagnoses. PBMCs were isolated from approximately 10 ml of fresh peripheral blood by Ficoll-Paque density gradient centrifugation. Total RNA was extracted with Trizol reagent, and quality was checked on an Agilent 2100 Bioanalyzer. The TCR beta CDR3 regions were amplified from the RNA transcripts. The TCR CDR3 was subjected to a first round of RT-PCR using the HTBI primer set and the Qiagen OneStep RT-PCR kit. Libraries were constructed in a second round of multiplex PCR, after which size selection and purification were performed. Sequencing of the libraries was done on an Illumina HiSeq2000 using paired-end 100 bp reads. As for the original processing: SOAPnuke was used to process the raw data, throwing out any read that contained adapters or uncalled bases, had a mean Phred below 15, or lacked an exact constant-primer or identifier match. High-quality paired reads were merged with COPE v1.2.5, and unique nucleotide sequences were defined as clonotypes. MiTCR v1.1 was used to align the clonotypes against IMGT TRBV, TRBD and TRBJ reference segments. Analysis was restricted to V-J combinations with a frequency above 0.0001, which covered 98% to 99.2% of repertoires. A TCS score was defined as the ratio between F50 (clonal expansion) and ExV (chaos), using BLOSUM62-based TCRdist between CDR3 peptides within each V-J. Welch's t-statistics and random forest reduced fewer than 600 V-J features to roughly 13, which were used in a naive Bayes classifier (R e1071). TCRdb cleaned the public reads at Q25 with fastp, built clones with MiXCR and kept in-frame beta chains. A single entry per CDR3 protein holds the most common genes and DNA from its merged rows. The V and J calls were not made by the authors but by TCRdb's processing. A total of 480,000 or so distinct CDR3 sequences appear in this sample, roughly 14% of them only once. Under 20% of the sample lies in the top ten.

The full study reports these points: No statistical method was used to set the sample size in advance, and investigators knew the group allocation. In cross-validation, a model built on a 13 V-J signature told ophthalmopathy apart from stable hyperthyroidism with approximately 91% sensitivity and roughly 83% specificity, and in testing the same model reached 80%/75%. In validation, progression to ophthalmopathy was predicted by the model with approximately 67% sensitivity and 72% to 85% specificity, a median of approximately 6.5 months before onset. Most expanded thyroid clonotypes (frequency above 0.001) were also detected in blood, a finding suggesting that blood repertoires may reflect thyroid immune responses.

This clonotype has at least ten counts. This clone's antigen is unknown. One base away there is no much larger clone; base qualities are not given. Relative to germline, V is 3 bases shorter and J is 4 bases shorter, with 15 bases between their ends. The CDR3 goes from the cysteine to the phenylalanine over 15 residues. Only CDR3 DNA remains: 45 bases, in frame from the first base. The germline V gene encodes CDR1 SGHNT and CDR2 YENEEA. The TCR was taken from a woman under 30 with Graves' hyperthyroidism. Rearrangement joined TRBV11-3 to TRBJ1-1; the D gene is perhaps TRBD1, on 6 matching bases. The sample was blood. The DNA sequence is as follows: TGTGCCAGCAGCTTCCAGCCAGGGGTGGGCACTGAAGCTTTCTTT. This yields the protein CASSFQPGVGTEAFF.